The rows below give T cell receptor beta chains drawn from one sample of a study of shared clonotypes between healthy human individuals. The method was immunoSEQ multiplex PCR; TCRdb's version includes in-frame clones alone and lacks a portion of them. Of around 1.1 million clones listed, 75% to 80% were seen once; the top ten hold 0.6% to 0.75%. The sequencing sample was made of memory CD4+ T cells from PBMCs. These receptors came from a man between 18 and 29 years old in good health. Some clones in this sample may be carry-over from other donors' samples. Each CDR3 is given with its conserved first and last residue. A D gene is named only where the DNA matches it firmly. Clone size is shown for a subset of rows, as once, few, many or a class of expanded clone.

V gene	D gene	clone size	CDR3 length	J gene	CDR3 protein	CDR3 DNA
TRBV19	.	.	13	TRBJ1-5	CASSIAPNQPQHF	TGTGCCAGTAGTATCGCCCCCAATCAGCCCCAGCATTTT
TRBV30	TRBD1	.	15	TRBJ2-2	CAWRPRDRGTGELFF	TGTGCCTGGAGGCCCCGGGACAGGGGGACCGGGGAGCTGTTTTTT
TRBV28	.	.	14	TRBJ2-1	CASSFFLVYNEQFF	TGTGCCAGCAGTTTTTTCCTGGTTTACAATGAGCAGTTCTTC
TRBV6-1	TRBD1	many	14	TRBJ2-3	CASRNRGLTDTQYF	TGTGCCAGCAGGAACAGGGGGCTCACAGATACGCAGTATTTT
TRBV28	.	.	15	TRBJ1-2	CASSFHPGANYGYTF	TGTGCCAGCAGTTTCCATCCGGGGGCTAACTATGGCTACACCTTC
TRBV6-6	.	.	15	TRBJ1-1	CASSYLPVGGTEAFF	TGTGCCAGCAGTTACCTGCCTGTGGGTGGCACTGAAGCTTTCTTT
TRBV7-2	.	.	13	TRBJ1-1	CASSLDGGTEAFF	TGTGCCAGCAGCTTAGACGGAGGCACTGAAGCTTTCTTT
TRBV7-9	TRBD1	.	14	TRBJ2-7	CASSFGQGAHEQYF	TGTGCCAGCAGCTTCGGACAGGGGGCACACGAGCAGTACTTC
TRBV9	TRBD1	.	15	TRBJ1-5	CASSALGQGLWPQHF	TGTGCCAGCAGCGCCCTCGGACAGGGGTTGTGGCCCCAGCATTTT
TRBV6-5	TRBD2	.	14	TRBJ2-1	CASSYFGLGREQFF	TGTGCCAGCAGCTACTTCGGACTAGGGAGGGAGCAGTTCTTC
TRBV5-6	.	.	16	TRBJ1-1	CASSLEKGGRGTEAFF	TGTGCCAGCAGCTTGGAGAAGGGGGGGCGCGGGACTGAAGCTTTCTTT
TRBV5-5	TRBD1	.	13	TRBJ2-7	CASSLRDRVEQYF	TGTGCCAGCAGCTTGCGGGACAGGGTCGAGCAGTACTTC
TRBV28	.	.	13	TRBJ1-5	CASRRTVGQPQHF	TGTGCCAGCAGACGGACAGTGGGGCAGCCCCAGCATTTT
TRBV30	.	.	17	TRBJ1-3	CAWSVSPQGRPGNTIYF	TGTGCCTGGAGTGTAAGCCCGCAGGGGAGACCTGGAAACACCATATATTTT
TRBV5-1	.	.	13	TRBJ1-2	CASSLARNYGYTF	TGCGCCAGCAGCTTGGCTCGGAACTATGGCTACACCTTC
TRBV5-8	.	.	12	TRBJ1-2	CASSTGLYGYTF	TGTGCCAGCAGCACCGGACTCTATGGCTACACCTTC
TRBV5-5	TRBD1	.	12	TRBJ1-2	CASSLGDRGKTF	TGTGCCAGCAGCTTGGGGGACAGAGGAAAGACCTTC
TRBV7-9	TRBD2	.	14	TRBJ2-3	CASSGGTSDDTQYF	TGTGCCAGCAGCGGCGGGACTAGTGACGATACGCAGTATTTT
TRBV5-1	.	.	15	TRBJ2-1	CASSTTTSGVNEQFF	TGCGCCAGCAGCACTACGACTAGTGGGGTAAATGAGCAGTTCTTC
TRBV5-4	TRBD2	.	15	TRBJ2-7	CASSRGSGRSYEQYF	TGTGCCAGCAGCCGTGGTAGCGGGAGAAGCTACGAGCAGTACTTC
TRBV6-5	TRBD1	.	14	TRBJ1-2	CASSKGQANYGYTF	TGTGCCAGCAGCAAGGGACAGGCTAACTATGGCTACACCTTC
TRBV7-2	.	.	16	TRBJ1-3	CASSLGGVRTGNTIYF	TGTGCCAGCAGCTTAGGTGGGGTTCGTACTGGAAACACCATATATTTT
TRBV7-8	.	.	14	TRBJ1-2	CASSLGHVNYGYTF	TGTGCCAGCAGCTTGGGACATGTTAACTATGGCTACACCTTC
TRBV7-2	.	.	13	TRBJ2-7	CASSRSGFYEQYF	TGTGCCAGCAGCCGTAGCGGATTCTACGAGCAGTACTTC
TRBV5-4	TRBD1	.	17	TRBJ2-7	CASTLGVNSGGSYEQYF	TGTGCCAGCACCTTAGGAGTCAATTCAGGGGGCTCCTACGAGCAGTACTTC
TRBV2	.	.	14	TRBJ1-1	CASKFSGEGTEAFF	TGTGCCAGCAAATTTTCGGGCGAGGGGACTGAAGCTTTCTTT
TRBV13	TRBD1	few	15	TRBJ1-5	CASSLGTGDGQPQHF	TGTGCCAGCAGCTTAGGGACAGGGGATGGTCAGCCCCAGCATTTT
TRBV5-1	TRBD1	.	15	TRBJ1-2	CASSLEQGRVYGYTF	TGCGCCAGCAGCTTGGAACAGGGGCGGGTCTATGGCTACACCTTC
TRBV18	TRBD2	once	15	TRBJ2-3	CASSPGTRSADTQYF	TGTGCCAGCTCACCGGGGACTAGAAGTGCAGATACGCAGTATTTT
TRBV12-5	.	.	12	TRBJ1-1	CASGLVGTEAFF	TGTGCTAGTGGTTTGGTCGGGACTGAAGCTTTCTTT
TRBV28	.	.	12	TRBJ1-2	CASSLSQYGYTF	TGTGCCAGCAGTTTATCTCAGTATGGCTACACCTTC
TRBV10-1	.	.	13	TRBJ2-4	CARGKGAKNIQYF	TGCGCCAGGGGAAAGGGGGCCAAAAACATTCAGTACTTC
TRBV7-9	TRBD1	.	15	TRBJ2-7	CASSPPRTGRLEQYF	TGTGCCAGCAGCCCCCCCCGGACAGGACGTTTGGAGCAGTACTTC
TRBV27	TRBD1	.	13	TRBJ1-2	CASRRDRVGGYTF	TGTGCCAGCAGAAGGGACAGGGTAGGAGGCTACACCTTC
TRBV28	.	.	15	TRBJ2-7	CASSLPVQGPNEQYF	TGTGCCAGCAGTTTACCGGTGCAGGGCCCGAACGAGCAGTACTTC
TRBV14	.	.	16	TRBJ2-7	CASSQEAWESLDEQYF	TGTGCCAGCAGCCAAGAGGCTTGGGAGAGTCTCGACGAGCAGTACTTC
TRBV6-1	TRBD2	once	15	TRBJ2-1	CASQVGLAGYNEQFF	TGTGCCTCCCAGGTGGGACTAGCGGGGTACAATGAGCAGTTCTTC
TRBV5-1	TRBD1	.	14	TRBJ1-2	CASSLVTGVDGYTF	TGCGCCAGCAGCTTGGTGACAGGGGTAGATGGCTACACCTTC
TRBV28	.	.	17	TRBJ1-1	CASSALVGLDMNTEAFF	TGTGCCAGCAGCGCCTTGGTCGGGTTAGATATGAACACTGAAGCTTTCTTT
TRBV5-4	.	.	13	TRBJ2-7	CASSLREAIEQYF	TGTGCCAGCAGCTTGAGGGAGGCCATAGAGCAGTACTTC
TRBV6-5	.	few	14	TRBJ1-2	CASSYGTRGYGYTF	TGTGCCAGCAGTTACGGGACTCGAGGCTATGGCTACACCTTC
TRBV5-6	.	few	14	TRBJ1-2	CASSRGEPSVGDTF	TGTGCCAGCAGCCGGGGGGAACCCTCGGTGGGGGACACCTTC